This is a list of T cell receptor beta chains from one sample in a study of blood T cell repertoires in COVID-19. Profiling relied on immunoSEQ multiplex PCR, and the TCRdb table lists in-frame clones only, not all of them. The data hold around 26,000 clones, with around 65% observed a single time. The sequenced material came from peripheral blood. All receptors derive from a man between 60 and 75 years old with active or convalescent COVID-19. Both conserved end residues are part of each CDR3. A D gene is named only where the DNA matches it firmly. For some rows the clone size is stated as once, few or many, or as a class when expanded; others skip it.

>TRBJ2-7|few|TRBV24-1|.
TGTGCCACCAGTGATTTGGTAGAGAACTACGAGCAGTACTTC
CATSDLVENYEQYF
>TRBJ2-2|few|TRBV3-1/TRBV3-2|.
TGTGCCAGCAGCACGGGAGCGAACACCGGGGAGCTGTTTTTT
CASSTGANTGELFF
>TRBJ2-5|.|TRBV2|.
TGTGCCAGCGGTGATCGAGAGACCCAGTACTTC
CASGDRETQYF
>TRBJ2-7|.|TRBV6-5|TRBD2
TGTGCCAGCACCCCCCGGGGGGGTACCTACGAGCAGTACTTC
CASTPRGGTYEQYF
>TRBJ2-3|.|TRBV30|TRBD2
TGTGCCTGGAGTGTTTCCCTAGCGGGAGGGGTAAATACGCAGTATTTT
CAWSVSLAGGVNTQYF
>TRBJ2-6|.|TRBV5-1|TRBD2
TGCGCCAGCAGTCTGGGAGGGTTTGGGGCCAACGTCCTGACTTTC
CASSLGGFGANVLTF
>TRBJ2-7|.|TRBV18|.
TGTGCCAGCTCACCCGTGACGAGGGAGCAGTACTTC
CASSPVTREQYF
>TRBJ1-1|.|TRBV6-2/TRBV6-3|.
TGTGCCAGCAGTTACCCTTTCCAGCGACAGGTGACGAACACTGAAGCTTTCTTT
CASSYPFQRQVTNTEAFF
>TRBJ2-1|once|TRBV13|.
TGTGCCAGCAGCTCGCTACGCCAGGGTCCCGACAATGAGCAGTTCTTC
CASSSLRQGPDNEQFF
>TRBJ2-2|.|TRBV11-1|TRBD1
TGTGCCAGCAGTCGGGACAGGGTAGTCGGGGAGCTGTTTTTT
CASSRDRVVGELFF
>TRBJ2-3|.|TRBV6-5|TRBD1
TGTGCCAGCAGTCAGGGACAGGGCAGAGATACGCAGTATTTT
CASSQGQGRDTQYF
>TRBJ2-3|.|TRBV10-1|.
TGCGCCAGCAGTGGGACAGTAAACACAGATACGCAGTATTTT
CASSGTVNTDTQYF
>TRBJ1-2|.|TRBV30|.
TGTGCCTGGAGAGAAGTAGGTTTTGAGGACTATGGCTACACCTTC
CAWREVGFEDYGYTF
>TRBJ2-1|.|TRBV10-3|.
TGTGCCATCAGTGCCGGTTACAATGAGCAGTTCTTC
CAISAGYNEQFF
>TRBJ2-7|.|TRBV20-1|.
TGCAGTGTACAGGTCTTTGAGCAGTACTTC
CSVQVFEQYF
>TRBJ2-7|few|TRBV7-7|TRBD2
TGTGCTAGCAGCCCACCTTCCTATCGACTAGCGGGTAACTCCTACGAGCAGTACTTC
CASSPPSYRLAGNSYEQYF
>TRBJ1-2|once|TRBV27|TRBD1
TGTGCCAGCAGTTTCAAGTCGACAGGGAAGGATGGCTACACCTTC
CASSFKSTGKDGYTF
>TRBJ2-7|once|TRBV3-1/TRBV3-2|.
TGTGCCAGCAGCCTACAGGGTCTCTACGAGCAGTACTTC
CASSLQGLYEQYF
>TRBJ2-3|.|TRBV25-1|TRBD2
TGTGCCAGCAGTGATATTGCGGGGGGGCCAACAGATACGCAGTATTTT
CASSDIAGGPTDTQYF
>TRBJ1-2|.|TRBV7-9|.
TGTGCCAGCAGCTTGGGGGACGCCGGGGGTGGCTACACCTTC
CASSLGDAGGGYTF
>TRBJ2-2|.|TRBV12-3/TRBV12-4|.
TGTGCCAGCAGTCCCCCAGGCACCGGGGAGCTGTTTTTT
CASSPPGTGELFF
>TRBJ1-2|.|TRBV19|.
TGTGCCAGTACTCCGAGATACTATGGCTACACCTTC
CASTPRYYGYTF
>TRBJ1-6|.|TRBV11-2|.
TGTGCCAGCAGCTCGGGGGGACTCGACAGGCGCTATAATTCACCCCTCCACTTT
CASSSGGLDRRYNSPLHF